The T cell receptor beta chain described here comes from a study of T cells after yellow fever vaccination. Template switching by 5'RACE produced TCR cDNA, adding a universal primer site and UMIs. MiXCR was run by TCRdb on the 5' RACE reads, yielding one entry per CDR3 protein. The sample has a few hundred thousand distinct CDR3 sequences; about 4% are singletons. V gave up 8 bases and J gave up 3 bases; unmatched junction bases: 10. CDR1 is SEHNR, CDR2 FQNEAQ, per germline (reference sequence). The CDR3 extends over 15 amino acids. This clonotype was seen only a few times. The chain is built from TRBV7-9 and TRBJ2-7, with 10 bases identical to TRBD1. The receptor was derived from a man aged 18 to 29 who received the YFV17D yellow fever vaccine. This material consisted of PBMCs, taken 5 days after the yellow fever booster vaccination. The CDR3 region has the DNA TGTGCCAGCGCTCCCGTCGGACAGGGGGACTACGAGCAGTACTTC. Its translation is CASAPVGQGDYEQYF.